This section outlines one TCR beta chain sequence together with its context. This sample stems from a study of blood T cell repertoires in COVID-19. Assay used: immunoSEQ multiplex PCR; TCRdb lists only in-frame clones, some missing. The profile shows a few hundred thousand clones, roughly 86% of them singletons. Germline V gene lookup returns CDR1 SGHDT and CDR2 YYEEEE. V was clipped by 6 bases and J by 7 bases; unmatched bases: 5. CDR3 length: 14 residues. The chain has TRBV5-6 and TRBJ2-2; 11 bases are shared with TRBD1. Sequences were obtained from PBMCs or T cells enriched from blood (not recorded which). The clonotype originates from a woman in her twenties or thirties who had recovered from COVID-19. CDR3 nucleotide sequence: TGTGCCAGCATGGGACAGGGGGTAGTCGGGGAGCTGTTTTTT. Translating gives CASMGQGVVGELFF.